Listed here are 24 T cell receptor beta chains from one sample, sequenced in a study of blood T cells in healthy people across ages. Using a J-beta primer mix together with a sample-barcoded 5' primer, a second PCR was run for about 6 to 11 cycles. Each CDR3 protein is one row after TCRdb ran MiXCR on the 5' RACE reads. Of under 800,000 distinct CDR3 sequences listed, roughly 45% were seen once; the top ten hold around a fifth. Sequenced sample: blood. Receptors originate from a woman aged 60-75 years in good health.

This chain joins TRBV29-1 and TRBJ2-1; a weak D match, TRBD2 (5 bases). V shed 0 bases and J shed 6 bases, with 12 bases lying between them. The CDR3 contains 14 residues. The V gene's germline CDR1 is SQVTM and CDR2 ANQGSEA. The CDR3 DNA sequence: TGCAGCGTTGAAGAAGTTCGGGGAACCAATGAGCAGTTCTTC. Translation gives CSVEEVRGTNEQFF.

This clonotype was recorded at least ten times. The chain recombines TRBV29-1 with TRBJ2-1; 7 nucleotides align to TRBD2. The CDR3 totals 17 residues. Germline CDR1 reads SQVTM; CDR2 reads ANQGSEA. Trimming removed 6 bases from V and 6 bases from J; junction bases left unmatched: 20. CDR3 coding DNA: TGCAGCGTGTACCCCGGACTAGTGAGTGGGGAAGGCAATGAGCAGTTCTTC. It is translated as CSVYPGLVSGEGNEQFF.

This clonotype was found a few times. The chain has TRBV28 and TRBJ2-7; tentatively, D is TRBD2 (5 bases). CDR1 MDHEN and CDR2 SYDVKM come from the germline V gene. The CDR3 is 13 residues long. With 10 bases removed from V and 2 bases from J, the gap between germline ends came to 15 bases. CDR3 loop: CATYGGGTYEQYF. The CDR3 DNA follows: TGTGCCACCTATGGCGGAGGCACCTACGAGCAGTACTTC.

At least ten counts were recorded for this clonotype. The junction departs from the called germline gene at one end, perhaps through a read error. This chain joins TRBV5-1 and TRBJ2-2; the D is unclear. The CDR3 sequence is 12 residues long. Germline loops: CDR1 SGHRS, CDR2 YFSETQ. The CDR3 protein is CASSLETGELFF. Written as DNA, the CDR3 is TGTGCCAGCAGCTTAGAAACCGGGGAGCTGTTTTTT.

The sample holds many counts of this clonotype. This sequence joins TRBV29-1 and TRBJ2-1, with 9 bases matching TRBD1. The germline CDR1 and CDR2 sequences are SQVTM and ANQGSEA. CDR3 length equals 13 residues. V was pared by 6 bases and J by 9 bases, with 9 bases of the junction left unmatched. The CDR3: CSVYRGRISEQFF. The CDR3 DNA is TGCAGCGTCTACAGGGGGCGCATAAGTGAGCAGTTCTTC.

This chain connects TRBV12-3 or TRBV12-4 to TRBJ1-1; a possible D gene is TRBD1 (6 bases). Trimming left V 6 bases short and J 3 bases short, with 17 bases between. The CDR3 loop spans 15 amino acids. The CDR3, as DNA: TGTGCCAGCAGCCGACGGACAGCGAACTACACTGAAGCTTTCTTT. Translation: CASSRRTANYTEAFF.

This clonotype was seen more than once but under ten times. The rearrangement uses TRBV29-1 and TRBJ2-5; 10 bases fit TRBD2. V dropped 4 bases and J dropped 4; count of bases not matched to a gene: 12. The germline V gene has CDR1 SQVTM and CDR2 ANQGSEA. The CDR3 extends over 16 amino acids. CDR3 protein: CSVVSGGAGELETQYF. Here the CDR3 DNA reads TGCAGCGTTGTGAGCGGGGGGGCGGGGGAGTTAGAGACCCAGTACTTC.

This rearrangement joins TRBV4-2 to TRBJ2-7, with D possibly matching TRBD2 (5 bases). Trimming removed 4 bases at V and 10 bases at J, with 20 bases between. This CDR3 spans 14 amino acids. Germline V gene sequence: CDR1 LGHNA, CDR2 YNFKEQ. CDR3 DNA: TGTGCCAGCAGCCGAAGGGTGTCACTAGGAGCCCAGTACTTC. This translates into CASSRRVSLGAQYF.

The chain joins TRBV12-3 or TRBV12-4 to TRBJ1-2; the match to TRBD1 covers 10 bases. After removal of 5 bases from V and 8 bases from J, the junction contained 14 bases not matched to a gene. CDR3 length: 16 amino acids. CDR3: CASSLGLKGQGNGYTF. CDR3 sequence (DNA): TGTGCCAGCAGTCTTGGGCTAAAGGGACAGGGGAACGGCTACACCTTC.

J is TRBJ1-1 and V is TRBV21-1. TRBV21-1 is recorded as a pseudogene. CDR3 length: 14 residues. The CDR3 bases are TGTGCCAGCAGCAAAGAGGGTAGGGAAACTGAAGCTTTCTTT. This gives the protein CASSKEGRETEAFF.

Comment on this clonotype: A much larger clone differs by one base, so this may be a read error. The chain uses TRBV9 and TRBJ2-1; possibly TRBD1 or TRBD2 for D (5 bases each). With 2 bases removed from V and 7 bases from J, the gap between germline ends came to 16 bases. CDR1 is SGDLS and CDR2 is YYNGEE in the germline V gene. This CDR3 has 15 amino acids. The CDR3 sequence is CASSVLGVGANEQFF. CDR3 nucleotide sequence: TGTGCCAGCAGCGTTTTGGGGGTTGGGGCGAATGAGCAGTTCTTC.

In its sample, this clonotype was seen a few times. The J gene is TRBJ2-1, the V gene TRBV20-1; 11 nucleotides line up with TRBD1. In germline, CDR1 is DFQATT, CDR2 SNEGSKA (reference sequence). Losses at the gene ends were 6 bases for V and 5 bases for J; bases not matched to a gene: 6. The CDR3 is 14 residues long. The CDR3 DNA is TGCAGTGCGGATGGGACAGGGGGAAACAATGAGCAGTTCTTC. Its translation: CSADGTGGNNEQFF.

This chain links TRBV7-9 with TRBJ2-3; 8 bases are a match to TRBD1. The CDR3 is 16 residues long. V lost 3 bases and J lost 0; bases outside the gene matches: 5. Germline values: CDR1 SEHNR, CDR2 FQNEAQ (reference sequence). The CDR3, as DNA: TGTGCCAGCAGCTTCTTTGGGACAGGTAGCACAGATACGCAGTATTTT. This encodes CASSFFGTGSTDTQYF.

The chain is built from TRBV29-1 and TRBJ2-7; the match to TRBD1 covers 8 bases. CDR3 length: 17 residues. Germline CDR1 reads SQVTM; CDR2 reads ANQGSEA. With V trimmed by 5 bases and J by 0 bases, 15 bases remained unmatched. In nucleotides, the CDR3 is TGCAGCGTTTTTTTATTTTTCGGGACAGGTAGCTCCTACGAGCAGTACTTC. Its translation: CSVFLFFGTGSSYEQYF.

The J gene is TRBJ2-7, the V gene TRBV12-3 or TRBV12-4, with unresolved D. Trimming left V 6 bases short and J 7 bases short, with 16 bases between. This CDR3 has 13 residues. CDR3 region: CASSPLLYNEQYF. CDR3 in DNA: TGTGCCAGCAGCCCATTGCTCTACAATGAGCAGTACTTC.

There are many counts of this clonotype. CDR3 sequence: CASSEYKNEQYF. CDR3 sequence (DNA): TGTGCCAGCAGTGAATATAAAAACGAGCAGTACTTC. The V and J genes are TRBV25-1 and TRBJ2-7; no reliable D call. V lost 0 bases and J lost 5, with 5 bases in between. The CDR3 sequence is 12 residues long. Germline V gene data show CDR1 as MGHDK and CDR2 as SYGVNS.

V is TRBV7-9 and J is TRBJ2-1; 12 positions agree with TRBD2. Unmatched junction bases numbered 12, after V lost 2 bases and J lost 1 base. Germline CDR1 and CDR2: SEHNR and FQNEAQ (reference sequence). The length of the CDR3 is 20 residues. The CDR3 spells CASSLSVLAGGERSYNEQFF. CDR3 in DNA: TGTGCCAGCAGCTTATCAGTTCTAGCGGGGGGGGAGCGATCCTACAATGAGCAGTTCTTC.

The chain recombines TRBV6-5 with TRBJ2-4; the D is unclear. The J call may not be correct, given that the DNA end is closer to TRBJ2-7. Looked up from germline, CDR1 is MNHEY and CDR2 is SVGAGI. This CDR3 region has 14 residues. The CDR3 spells CASSYARRAYEQYF. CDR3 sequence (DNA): TGTGCCAGCAGTTACGCGAGACGGGCCTACGAGCAGTACTTC.

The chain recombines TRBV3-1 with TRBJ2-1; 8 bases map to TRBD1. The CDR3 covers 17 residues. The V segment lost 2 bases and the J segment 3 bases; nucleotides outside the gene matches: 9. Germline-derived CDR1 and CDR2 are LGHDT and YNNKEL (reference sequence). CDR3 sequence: CASSQSPGQGGYNEQFF. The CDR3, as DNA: TGTGCCAGCAGCCAATCCCCCGGACAGGGAGGCTACAATGAGCAGTTCTTC.

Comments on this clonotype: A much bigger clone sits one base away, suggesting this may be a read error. The chain's CDR3 is CASGWGQASGEQYF. The DNA for the CDR3 is TGTGCCAGCGGCTGGGGACAGGCATCCGGCGAGCAGTACTTC. The V call is TRBV7-2, the J call TRBJ2-7; 8 bases are shared with TRBD1. This CDR3 has 14 residues. Unmatched junction bases numbered 12, after V lost 8 bases and J lost 6 bases. From germline, CDR1 is SGHTA and CDR2 FQGNSA.

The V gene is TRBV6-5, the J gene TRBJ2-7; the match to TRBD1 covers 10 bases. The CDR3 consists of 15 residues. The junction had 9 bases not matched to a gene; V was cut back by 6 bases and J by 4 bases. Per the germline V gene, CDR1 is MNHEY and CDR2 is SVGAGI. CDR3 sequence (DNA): TGTGCCAGCAGCCTACGACAGGGGGCAGGTTACGAGCAGTACTTC. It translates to CASSLRQGAGYEQYF.

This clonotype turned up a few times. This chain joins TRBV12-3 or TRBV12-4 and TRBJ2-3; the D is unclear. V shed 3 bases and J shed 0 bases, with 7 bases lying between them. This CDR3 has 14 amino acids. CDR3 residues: CASSFSSSTDTQYF. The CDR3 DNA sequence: TGTGCCAGCAGTTTCAGCTCTAGCACAGATACGCAGTATTTT.

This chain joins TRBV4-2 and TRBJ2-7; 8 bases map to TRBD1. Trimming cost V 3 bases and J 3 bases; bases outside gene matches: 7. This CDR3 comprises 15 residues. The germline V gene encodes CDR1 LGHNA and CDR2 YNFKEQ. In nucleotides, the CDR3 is TGTGCCAGCAGCCATTCCTCCGGACAGGGCTACGAGCAGTACTTC. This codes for CASSHSSGQGYEQYF.

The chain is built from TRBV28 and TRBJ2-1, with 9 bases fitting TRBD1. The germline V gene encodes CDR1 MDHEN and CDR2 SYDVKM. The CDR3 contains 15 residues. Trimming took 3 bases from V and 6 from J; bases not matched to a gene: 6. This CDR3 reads CASSFLGTGSNEQFF. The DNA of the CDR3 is TGTGCCAGCAGTTTCCTCGGGACAGGGAGCAATGAGCAGTTCTTC.